These 19 T cell receptor beta chains share one sample of origin, sequenced in a study of response to subunit inactivated influenza vaccine. One entry per CDR3 protein results from TCRdb running MiXCR on the RT-PCR reads. The sample lists fewer than 750,000 distinct CDR3 sequences; roughly 15% were seen once. Specimen: PBMCs from blood, collected about 11 days after vaccination. The receptors derive from a man aged 45 to 65 who received an inactivated influenza vaccine.

This clonotype occurred a few times. The rearrangement uses TRBV7-2 and TRBJ1-6; TRBD1 is a possible D gene (5 bases). The CDR3 covers 15 residues. The germline V gene has CDR1 SGHTA and CDR2 FQGNSA. V was clipped by 5 bases and J by 7 bases, with 15 bases between them. The CDR3 region is CASSRGWGSNSPLHF. CDR3 DNA sequence: TGTGCCAGCAGCCGGGGTTGGGGGAGCAATTCACCCCTCCACTTT. The full variable domain, with the rest looked up from reference TRBV7-2 and TRBJ1-6, is GAGVSQSPSNKVTEKGKDVELRCDPISGHTALYWYRQSLGQGLEFLIYFQGNSAPDKSGLPSDRFSAERTGGSVSTLTIQRTQQEDSAVYLCASSRGWGSNSPLHFGNGTRLTVT.

Worth noting for this clonotype: The junction departs from germline at one end; a sequencing error may be responsible. The CDR3 loop reads CASSLAGFIDNSALHF. The CDR3 nucleotides read TGTGCCAGCAGTTTAGCGGGATTTATCGATAATTCAGCCCTCCACTTT. The rearrangement joins TRBV12-3 or TRBV12-4 to TRBJ1-6; D gene ambiguous. CDR3 length: 16 amino acids.

This clonotype has just a few counts. The chain carries TRBV4-2 and TRBJ2-2; the D gene is possibly TRBD2 (6 bases). V was cut by 0 bases and J by 7 bases, with 12 bases left in between. Germline V gives CDR1 LGHNA, CDR2 YNFKEQ. The length of the CDR3 is 15 residues. The CDR3 is CASSQDRLGGGELFF. DNA for the CDR3: TGTGCCAGCAGCCAAGACAGACTAGGTGGCGGGGAGCTGTTTTTT.

The V and J genes are TRBV10-3 and TRBJ2-5, with a possible D match to TRBD1 (6 bases). Germline V gene sequence: CDR1 ENHRY, CDR2 SYGVKD. The V end lost 6 bases, the J end lost 2 bases, and 10 bases lay between the germline ends. The CDR3 has 13 amino acids. In nucleotides, the CDR3 is TGTGCCATCAGACCCGGACAGCAAGAGACCCAGTACTTC. Protein: CAIRPGQQETQYF.

This clonotype was detected a few times. This sequence joins TRBV7-6 and TRBJ2-5, with 8 bases aligning to TRBD2. This CDR3 has 16 residues. Trimming removed 1 base from V and 2 bases from J; junction bases left unmatched: 6. Germline V gives CDR1 SGHVS, CDR2 FNYEAQ. As DNA, the CDR3 is TGTGCCAGCAGCTTAGAAACTTCTAGCGGGCAAGAGACCCAGTACTTC. As protein: CASSLETSSGQETQYF.

This chain uses TRBV18 with TRBJ2-3, with unresolved D. Trimming cost V 0 bases and J 5 bases, with 9 bases left between them. The CDR3 totals 14 residues. Per the germline V gene, CDR1 is KGHSH and CDR2 is LQKENI. As DNA, the CDR3 is TGTGCCAGCTCACCACCCCAGGTGGGAGATACGCAGTATTTT. Translated, it gives CASSPPQVGDTQYF.

This rearrangement joins TRBV2 to TRBJ2-7; TRBD1 is a possible D gene (5 bases). Trimming removed 2 bases at V and 12 bases at J, with 17 bases between. The germline gives CDR1 SNHLY, CDR2 FYNNEI. The CDR3 has 13 amino acids. Here the CDR3 DNA reads TGTGCCAGCAGTGAACGTGTCAGGGTATGGTTGTACTTC. Protein sequence: CASSERVRVWLYF.

Ten or more counts support this clonotype. The chain carries TRBV29-1 and TRBJ2-1; TRBD2 matches at 12 bases. V was pared by 8 bases and J by 8 bases, with 16 bases of the junction left unmatched. The CDR3 runs 16 residues. CDR1 and CDR2 from the germline V gene are SQVTM and ANQGSEA. The CDR3 is CSMRLRLAGVGDEQFF. CDR3 bases: TGCAGCATGCGCCTCCGACTAGCGGGAGTTGGGGATGAGCAGTTCTTC.

There are many counts of this clonotype. The chain recombines TRBV28 with TRBJ2-5; the D gene is possibly TRBD2 (5 bases). The germline V and J ends were trimmed by 3 bases and 0 bases, with 14 bases remaining between them. Looked up from germline, CDR1 is MDHEN and CDR2 is SYDVKM. This CDR3 has 16 amino acids. CDR3 DNA: TGTGCCAGCAGTTTCGTGGAGTCGGGGTACCAAGAGACCCAGTACTTC. Translating gives CASSFVESGYQETQYF.

The sample holds a few counts of this clonotype. The chain uses TRBV20-1 and TRBJ2-5, with 7 positions matching TRBD1. V lost 5 bases and J lost 0; bases outside the gene matches: 6. The germline V gene has CDR1 DFQATT and CDR2 SNEGSKA (reference sequence). The CDR3 extends over 14 amino acids. CDR3 sequence (DNA): TGCAGTGCTCAAGGGGGCAAGTACCAAGAGACCCAGTACTTC. It specifies CSAQGGKYQETQYF.

CDR3 sequence reads: CASSLQGPVYDFNVRGYTF. In nucleotides, the CDR3 is TGCGCCAGCAGCTTACAGGGACCCGTTTACGATTTCAATGTGAGGGGCTACACCTTC. The chain joins TRBV5-1 to TRBJ1-2, with D possibly matching TRBD1 (6 bases). Germline V gene sequence: CDR1 SGHRS, CDR2 YFSETQ. The CDR3 has 19 residues. V dropped 2 bases and J dropped 8 bases, with 31 bases sitting between them.

The CDR3 loop is CATSDRTPPNTGELFF. DNA for the CDR3: TGTGCCACCAGTGACAGGACACCACCGAACACCGGGGAGCTGTTTTTT. This chain links TRBV24-1 with TRBJ2-2; a possible D gene is TRBD1 (5 bases). The germline CDR1 and CDR2 sequences are KGHDR and SFDVKD. V was clipped by 4 bases and J by 0 bases, with 11 bases between them. This CDR3 contains 16 residues.

The chain couples TRBV2 to TRBJ2-7, with D tentatively TRBD1 (6 bases). V was trimmed by 5 bases and J by 6 bases, leaving 26 bases between them. CDR1 is SNHLY, CDR2 FYNNEI, per germline. This CDR3 has 17 amino acids. CDR3 amino acids: CASSLLTGLRTPLEQYF. The DNA for the CDR3 is TGTGCCAGCAGTCTGCTGACAGGACTGCGCACCCCCCTCGAGCAGTACTTC.

This clonotype turned up a few times. The genes are TRBV2 and TRBJ1-2; TRBD1 is a possible D gene (5 bases). Deletions cut 1 base from V and 8 bases from J, with 11 bases between. There are 13 residues in the CDR3. Germline assignment: CDR1 SNHLY and CDR2 FYNNEI. The CDR3 DNA reads TGTGCCAGCAGTGAAGGGGACGGCCGCGGCTACACCTTC. Its translation: CASSEGDGRGYTF.

This clonotype was picked up a small number of times. This chain uses TRBV6-2 or TRBV6-3 with TRBJ2-7; TRBD2 aligns across 9 bases. The V segment lost 6 bases and the J segment 4 bases; nucleotides outside the gene matches: 7. Germline-derived CDR1 and CDR2 are MNHEY and SVGEGT. The CDR3 runs 14 residues. The CDR3 sequence: CASRRRGGVYEQYF. For the CDR3, the DNA is TGTGCCAGCAGAAGGCGCGGGGGGGTATACGAGCAGTACTTC.

This chain connects TRBV5-1 to TRBJ2-1; 12 bases map to TRBD2. Trimming took 0 bases from V and 0 from J; bases not matched to a gene: 4. CDR1 is SGHRS, CDR2 YFSETQ, per germline. This CDR3 has 18 amino acids. The CDR3 region is CASSLGTSGISSYNEQFF. CDR3 coding DNA: TGCGCCAGCAGCTTGGGGACTAGCGGGATTAGCTCCTACAATGAGCAGTTCTTC.

This clonotype occurred a few times. The chain joins TRBV5-1 to TRBJ1-5, with D possibly TRBD1 on 5 matching bases. Germline CDR1 and CDR2: SGHRS and YFSETQ. The V and J ends lost 4 bases and 2 bases respectively, with 10 bases between them. The CDR3 extends over 14 amino acids. CDR3: CASSAGLGNQPQHF. Here the CDR3 DNA reads TGCGCCAGCAGCGCGGGACTGGGCAATCAGCCCCAGCATTTT.

This chain connects TRBV27 to TRBJ2-5; 8 bases line up with TRBD1. The germline V gene has CDR1 MNHEY and CDR2 SMNVEV (reference sequence). The CDR3 has 15 residues. V dropped 2 bases and J dropped 4; count of bases not matched to a gene: 6. CDR3 residues: CASSLGQGFGETQYF. The CDR3 DNA sequence: TGTGCCAGCAGTTTAGGACAGGGATTTGGAGAGACCCAGTACTTC.

This chain joins TRBV15 and TRBJ1-3; D unclear. From germline, CDR1 is LNHNV and CDR2 YYDKDF (reference sequence). This CDR3 is 14 amino acids long. The V end lost 4 bases, the J end lost 0 bases, and 7 bases lay between the germline ends. CDR3 sequence reads: CATSTDRSGNTIYF. The CDR3 bases are TGTGCCACCAGCACAGACCGCTCTGGAAACACCATATATTTT.